This TCR beta chain is drawn from a study of shared clonotypes between healthy human individuals. Overall study context: Per-donor plates numbered three CD4 naive, three CD4 memory, two CD8 naive and one CD8 memory. Whole-study results and caveats: The small donor group covered limited genetic and exposure diversity.

The germline V gene encodes CDR1 SGHNT and CDR2 YYREEE (reference sequence). The length of the CDR3 is 16 residues. J gave up 2 bases and V 4 bases, and 8 bases lay outside the gene matches. Turning to this clone: The target antigen is unknown.

Sequencing was at deep level. Sequencing was performed with immunoSEQ multiplex PCR; in TCRdb, only in-frame clones are kept and a portion is missing. Among about 1.5 million clones listed, approximately 98% were seen once. The sequenced sample was naive CD4+ T cells sorted from blood. The sample's subset: CD45RA+ positively selected. V is TRBV5-4 and J is TRBJ2-7; TRBD1 agrees at 11 bases. The clonotype was recovered from a man younger than 45 in good health. The CDR3 sequence: CASSPEPGQGAYEQYF. In DNA form, the CDR3 reads TGTGCCAGCAGCCCGGAACCGGGACAGGGGGCCTACGAGCAGTACTTC.